This TCR beta chain emerged from a study of cytomegalovirus exposure and HLA in healthy donors. Findings and caveats of the study: Most TCR sequences were uncommon, yet certain public TCRs appeared in many donors. That first-cohort TCR clusters tended to co-occur in the 130 or so validation repertoires was found in a later analysis.

The V end was cut by 4 bases, the J end by 0 bases, with 21 bases between. The CDR3 extends over 18 amino acids. Germline assignment: CDR1 KGHSH and CDR2 LQKENI. These donors were members of the approximately 110-subject validation cohort, a group separate from the approximately 670-subject first cohort. Notes on this clone: Its antigen is unidentified.

Only in-frame clones appear in the TCRdb table, and some are missing; sequencing was by immunoSEQ multiplex PCR. The sample has 250,000 or so clones; 85% to 90% are singletons. This receptor was taken from a woman between 18 and 29 years old in good health and CMV-seronegative. V usage is TRBV18 and J usage is TRBJ1-1, with D maybe TRBD1 (5 bases). Sequencing input: PBMCs. The chain's CDR3 is CASSQGYYQGIVNTEAFF. In nucleotides, the CDR3 is TGTGCCAGCTCACAGGGTTATTATCAGGGAATCGTGAACACTGAAGCTTTCTTT.